This T cell receptor beta chain derives from a study of cytomegalovirus exposure and HLA in healthy donors. About the research overall: In a previous analysis, about 100 million unique TCR beta sequences were found from 170 million or so T cells. Whole-study results and caveats: The authors listed about 170 TCR beta chains as cytomegalovirus-associated. In a later analysis, at a false discovery rate of 0.05, 16,951 TCR beta sequences matched HLA alleles.

Deletions cut 0 bases from V and 3 bases from J, with 15 bases between. Germline V gene data show CDR1 as LGHNA and CDR2 as YNFKEQ. The CDR3 totals 18 residues. On this clone: Its antigen is still unknown.

13 Jbeta primers and 60 Vbeta primers were used for the PCR. Sequenced by immunoSEQ multiplex PCR; TCRdb stores in-frame clones only, minus some. The sample holds approximately 280,000 clones; roughly 90% are singletons and the top ten take less than 4.5%. Sequenced sample: PBMCs. V and J are TRBV4-2 and TRBJ2-6, with D possibly being TRBD2 (5 bases). The TCR sequence derives from a man aged 40-49 years in good health and CMV-seropositive. The CDR3 bases are TGTGCCAGCAGCCAAGATGAGGTAGGAGGTGGTGGGGCCAACGTCCTGACTTTC. Translating gives CASSQDEVGGGGANVLTF.